The 20 T cell receptor beta chains below come from one sample, sequenced in a study of shared clonotypes between healthy human individuals. CD45RO negativity and positive selection for CCR7 defined naive CD8 cells, a population that excluded terminally differentiated effector memory CD45RA+ cells. Profiled with immunoSEQ multiplex PCR; TCRdb holds only in-frame clones, not every one. This table has some 2,000,000 clones, approximately 94% appearing once. Sequences were obtained from naive CD8+ T cells sorted from blood. These receptors were taken from a man aged 18 to 35 in good health.

V and J are TRBV13 and TRBJ2-5; 7 bases are shared with TRBD1. This CDR3 contains 14 residues. V lost 3 bases and J lost 0; bases outside the gene matches: 1. Germline lookup yields CDR1 PRHDT and CDR2 FYEKMQ (reference sequence). DNA of the CDR3: TGTGCCAGCAGCTTCGACAGGGACCAAGAGACCCAGTACTTC. It yields the protein CASSFDRDQETQYF.

The chain is built from TRBV5-1 and TRBJ2-7; 8 positions match TRBD1. V shed 4 bases, J shed 6 bases, and the junction held 12 bases outside the gene matches. Germline V gives CDR1 SGHRS, CDR2 YFSETQ. This CDR3 has 15 residues. Here the CDR3 DNA reads TGCGCCAGCAGCCCCACACAGGGGGTCCTCCTCGAGCAGTACTTC. It yields the protein CASSPTQGVLLEQYF.

The genes are TRBV5-6 and TRBJ1-1; D is perhaps TRBD1 (6 bases). Trimming cost V 0 bases and J 4 bases, with 13 bases left between them. This CDR3 is 15 amino acids long. Germline CDR1 SGHDT, CDR2 YYEEEE. CDR3 bases: TGTGCCAGCAGCTTGGCCTTAAGGGGGTCCACTGAAGCTTTCTTT. Amino acid sequence: CASSLALRGSTEAFF.

J is TRBJ1-3 and V is TRBV4-1; D unclear. Per the germline V gene, CDR1 is MGHRA and CDR2 is YSYEKL. The CDR3 runs 16 residues. The ends were cut back, 0 bases at V and 3 bases at J, with 12 bases in the middle. CDR3 nucleotide sequence: TGCGCCAGCAGCCAAGACCTCCGGGCTTTTGGAAACACCATATATTTT. This encodes CASSQDLRAFGNTIYF.

The chain uses TRBV9 and TRBJ2-7, with 9 bases identical to TRBD1. This CDR3 contains 13 residues. Losses at the gene ends were 5 bases for V and 4 bases for J; bases not matched to a gene: 4. Germline CDR1 is SGDLS and CDR2 is YYNGEE. CDR3 sequence: CASSRDRDYEQYF. The CDR3 DNA reads TGTGCCAGCAGTAGGGACAGGGATTACGAGCAGTACTTC. The full variable domain, in which reference TRBV9 and TRBJ2-7 provide the parts outside the CDR3, is DSGVTQTPKHLITATGQRVTLRCSPRSGDLSVYWYQQSLDQGLQFLIQYYNGEERAKGNILERFSAQQFPDLHSELNLSSLELGDSALYFCASSRDRDYEQYFGPGTRLTVT.

The chain carries TRBV4-1 and TRBJ1-1; D ambiguous. Germline CDR1 reads MGHRA; CDR2 reads YSYEKL. The length of the CDR3 is 18 residues. V lost 1 base and J 6 bases, leaving 24 bases between the germline ends. The CDR3 reads CASSQVDLVVNRFSEAFF. CDR3 DNA: TGCGCCAGCAGCCAAGTGGATTTGGTCGTTAACCGTTTTTCTGAAGCTTTCTTT.

This chain connects TRBV29-1 to TRBJ1-1; no clear D gene. Deletions cut 3 bases from V and 0 bases from J, with 11 bases between. Germline V gene data show CDR1 as SQVTM and CDR2 as ANQGSEA. The CDR3 is 14 amino acids. The CDR3: CSVDGAPMNTEAFF. In DNA, the CDR3 is TGCAGCGTTGACGGAGCACCTATGAACACTGAAGCTTTCTTT.

The gene calls are TRBV27 and TRBJ2-2, with D possibly TRBD2 on 5 matching bases. The V and J ends lost 5 bases and 3 bases respectively, with 16 bases between them. The CDR3 runs to 16 residues. From germline, CDR1 is MNHEY and CDR2 SMNVEV (reference sequence). CDR3 in amino acids: CASSPRTLRDTGELFF. CDR3 DNA sequence: TGTGCCAGCAGTCCCCGGACTCTCCGGGACACCGGGGAGCTGTTTTTT.

This clone has just one count. J is TRBJ1-1 and V is TRBV29-1; 7 nucleotides line up with TRBD1. Germline CDR1 is SQVTM and CDR2 is ANQGSEA. Losses at the gene ends were 7 bases for V and 2 bases for J; bases not matched to a gene: 4. The CDR3 runs to 12 residues. The CDR3 DNA reads as TGCAGCGGCCGACAGGGAAACACTGAAGCTTTCTTT. As protein: CSGRQGNTEAFF.

This chain connects TRBV28 to TRBJ1-5; 11 bases fit TRBD1. The CDR3 totals 20 residues. Germline values: CDR1 MDHEN, CDR2 SYDVKM. Trimming took 2 bases from V and 3 from J; bases not matched to a gene: 15. The CDR3 DNA sequence: TGTGCCAGCAGTTTACCGGGACAGGGGGACGATGGGCCCTACAATCAGCCCCAGCATTTT. It yields the protein CASSLPGQGDDGPYNQPQHF.

To note about this clone: The same CDR3 arises from other DNA sequences in this sample as well. The chain recombines TRBV4-1 with TRBJ2-7, with D unclear. The V gene's germline CDR1 is MGHRA and CDR2 YSYEKL. This CDR3 is built from 13 residues. V was shortened by 3 bases and J by 3 bases, with 9 bases between the two germline ends. The CDR3: CASSHVGSYEQYF. CDR3 DNA: TGCGCCAGCAGCCATGTTGGAAGCTACGAGCAGTACTTC.

The V call is TRBV5-1, the J call TRBJ2-1, with D possibly being TRBD1 (6 bases). CDR3 size: 13 residues. Germline V gives CDR1 SGHRS, CDR2 YFSETQ. V dropped 4 bases and J dropped 7 bases, with 12 bases sitting between them. The CDR3 protein is CASSPGAGNEQFF. CDR3 DNA: TGCGCCAGCAGCCCAGGGGCAGGGAATGAGCAGTTCTTC.

This sequence joins TRBV27 and TRBJ2-5; D may match TRBD1 or TRBD2 (5 bases each). CDR3 size: 14 residues. Germline CDR1 reads MNHEY; CDR2 reads SMNVEV (reference sequence). V shed 8 bases and J shed 3 bases, with 16 bases lying between them. CDR3 bases: TGTGCCAGCCCCGTTCCCCGGGACGAAGAGACCCAGTACTTC. This gives the protein CASPVPRDEETQYF.

V gene TRBV19 combines with J gene TRBJ2-1, with D possibly TRBD1 on 5 matching bases. The V gene lost 7 bases and the J gene lost 10 bases, with 14 bases spanning the gap. The V gene's germline CDR1 is LNHDA and CDR2 SQIVND (reference sequence). CDR3 length: 12 amino acids. The CDR3 is CASTQGVNEQFF. CDR3 bases: TGTGCCAGTACTCAAGGGGTAAACGAGCAGTTCTTC.

This chain links TRBV2 with TRBJ1-1, with D uncertain. Trimming took 4 bases from V and 5 from J, leaving 17 bases between them. This CDR3 is built from 15 residues. Germline V gene data show CDR1 as SNHLY and CDR2 as FYNNEI. CDR3 bases: TGTGCCAGCAGTGTATTGGGTGGAGGGAGTACTGAAGCTTTCTTT. Translating gives CASSVLGGGSTEAFF.

The V and J genes are TRBV18 and TRBJ2-1; 8 nucleotides agree with TRBD2. Losses at the gene ends were 6 bases for V and 0 bases for J; bases not matched to a gene: 10. The CDR3 loop spans 17 amino acids. Per germline, CDR1 KGHSH and CDR2 LQKENI. The CDR3 loop is CASSISGISYSYNEQFF. CDR3 bases: TGTGCCAGCTCCATTAGCGGGATAAGTTACTCCTACAATGAGCAGTTCTTC.

This clone has only a few counts. The same CDR3 arises from other DNA sequences in this sample as well. This chain links TRBV30 with TRBJ2-5, with D possibly TRBD1 on 5 matching bases. The germline V gene encodes CDR1 GTSNPN and CDR2 SVGIG (reference sequence). The CDR3 loop spans 13 amino acids. The V gene lost 5 bases and the J gene lost 1 base, with 11 bases spanning the gap. CDR3 nucleotides: TGTGCCTGGGCTTGGACATTCCAAGAGACCCAGTACTTC. Amino acid sequence: CAWAWTFQETQYF. The complete variable domain, with remaining parts taken from reference TRBV30 and TRBJ2-5, reads SQTIHQWPATLVQPVGSPLSLECTVEGTSNPNLYWYRQAAGRGLQLLFYSVGIGQISSEVPQNLSASRPQDRQFILSSKKLLLSDSGFYLCAWAWTFQETQYFGPGTRLLVL.

The rearrangement joins TRBV6-1 to TRBJ1-1; D gene ambiguous. This CDR3 region has 14 residues. Deletions cut 5 bases from V and 3 bases from J, with 13 bases between. Looked up from germline, CDR1 is MNHNS and CDR2 is SASEGT. The CDR3 region is CASSMTWEDTEAFF. The DNA of the CDR3 is TGTGCCAGCAGTATGACCTGGGAAGACACTGAAGCTTTCTTT.

The chain couples TRBV28 to TRBJ2-7; D unclear. Germline V gene data show CDR1 as MDHEN and CDR2 as SYDVKM. The CDR3 runs to 12 residues. Trimming shortened V by 5 bases and J by 2 bases, and 7 bases separated the two germline ends. The CDR3 nucleotides are TGTGCCAGCAGTGACACTCCCTACGAGCAGTACTTC. Residues: CASSDTPYEQYF.

The rearrangement uses TRBV25-1 and TRBJ1-3; TRBD1 is a possible D gene (5 bases). The germline gives CDR1 MGHDK, CDR2 SYGVNS. Trimming took 5 bases from V and 8 from J, leaving 22 bases between them. The CDR3 has 16 residues. CDR3 in amino acids: CASSHPGSDGGDTIYF. In nucleotides, the CDR3 is TGTGCCAGCAGTCACCCGGGATCCGACGGGGGAGACACCATATATTTT.